Shown below are 12 T cell receptor beta chains from a single sample sequenced in a study of cytomegalovirus exposure and HLA in healthy donors. The PCR was carried out with 60 Vbeta primers and 13 Jbeta primers. Clones were sequenced by immunoSEQ multiplex PCR, and TCRdb holds only the in-frame ones, with some missing. The sample comprises approximately 140,000 clones, more than 75% of which are singletons, and about 3.2% rests with the top ten. The sequencing sample was made of PBMCs. The receptors were sampled from a man aged 18 to 30 in good health and CMV-seropositive.

This chain links TRBV27 with TRBJ2-7; 7 bases agree with TRBD2. Unmatched junction bases numbered 18, after V lost 6 bases and J lost 7 bases. The CDR3 length is 16 residues. CDR1 MNHEY and CDR2 SMNVEV come from the germline V gene (reference sequence). CDR3 sequence: CASRKPGLLKGQEQYF. DNA of the CDR3: TGTGCCAGCAGAAAACCGGGACTACTAAAAGGCCAGGAGCAGTACTTC.

The V gene is TRBV19, the J gene TRBJ2-1, with 8 bases matching TRBD2. Trimming removed 6 bases from V and 3 bases from J; junction bases left unmatched: 7. The CDR3 is made up of 15 amino acids. CDR1 LNHDA and CDR2 SQIVND come from the germline V gene (reference sequence). CDR3 nucleotide sequence: TGTGCCAGTAGCCCCGCGGGGGGCCTCTACAATGAGCAGTTCTTC. Its protein product is CASSPAGGLYNEQFF.

V usage is TRBV7-9 and J usage is TRBJ2-3; TRBD1 agrees at 9 bases. This CDR3 contains 15 residues. CDR1 is SEHNR and CDR2 is FQNEAQ in the germline V gene (reference sequence). V was pared by 3 bases and J by 1 base, with 2 bases of the junction left unmatched. CDR3 nucleotide sequence: TGTGCCAGCAGCTTCTGGACAGGGGGCACAGATACGCAGTATTTT. It translates to CASSFWTGGTDTQYF. The whole variable domain, remainder taken from reference TRBV7-9 and TRBJ2-3, is DTGVSQNPRHKITKRGQNVTFRCDPISEHNRLYWYRQTLGQGPEFLTYFQNEAQLEKSRLLSDRFSAERPKGSFSTLEIQRTEQGDSAMYLCASSFWTGGTDTQYFGPGTRLTVL.

This clone was counted a single time. The V call is TRBV7-3, the J call TRBJ2-3; the D gene is possibly TRBD2 (5 bases). Trimming removed 0 bases from V and 5 bases from J, with 12 bases in between. The germline V gene encodes CDR1 SGHTA and CDR2 FQGTGA. This CDR3 spans 15 amino acids. DNA of the CDR3: TGTGCCAGCAGCTTAACGAGGGCCTCCGGAGATACGCAGTATTTT. It encodes CASSLTRASGDTQYF. The entire variable domain, with the rest obtained from reference TRBV7-3 and TRBJ2-3, is as follows: GAGVSQTPSNKVTEKGKYVELRCDPISGHTALYWYRQSLGQGPEFLIYFQGTGAADDSGLPNDRFFAVRPEGSVSTLKIQRTERGDSAVYLCASSLTRASGDTQYFGPGTRLTVL.

The chain links TRBV7-9 to TRBJ2-3, with TRBD2 matching over 7 bases. Germline V gene lookup returns CDR1 SEHNR and CDR2 FQNEAQ (reference sequence). CDR3 length: 14 amino acids. V trimming: 7 bases; J trimming: 2 bases; junction bases outside the gene matches: 6. This CDR3 is CASKQRGNTDTQYF. For the CDR3, the DNA is TGTGCCAGCAAACAGCGGGGAAACACAGATACGCAGTATTTT.

This chain connects TRBV7-6 to TRBJ2-3; the match to TRBD2 covers 10 bases. V shed 3 bases and J 1 base; nucleotides not matched to a gene: 13. This CDR3 has 19 amino acids. CDR1 and CDR2 (germline): SGHVS, FNYEAQ. Here the CDR3 reads CASSLGKAAGGPGTDTQYF. Here the CDR3 DNA reads TGTGCCAGCAGCTTGGGGAAAGCAGCGGGAGGGCCCGGCACAGATACGCAGTATTTT.

The chain uses TRBV30 and TRBJ2-5, with 11 bases that match TRBD2. V shed 3 bases, J shed 1 base, and the junction held 1 base outside the gene matches. CDR3 size: 14 residues. CDR1 is GTSNPN, CDR2 SVGIG, per germline (reference sequence). This CDR3 reads CAWRGTSGQETQYF. The CDR3 bases are TGTGCCTGGAGGGGGACTAGCGGCCAAGAGACCCAGTACTTC.

V usage is TRBV6-1 and J usage is TRBJ2-4, with 9 bases lining up with TRBD1. Germline lookup yields CDR1 MNHNS and CDR2 SASEGT. The CDR3 has 15 amino acids. Losses at the gene ends were 1 base for V and 6 bases for J; bases not matched to a gene: 4. The CDR3 DNA follows: TGTGCCAGCAGTGAAGTGGGGGGACAGGGAAACATTCAGTACTTC. It encodes CASSEVGGQGNIQYF.

The rearrangement links TRBV14 to TRBJ1-1; D ambiguous. Trimming pared 4 bases from V and 4 bases from J, leaving 10 bases between. Looked up from germline, CDR1 is SGHDN and CDR2 is FVKESK. The CDR3 is 13 amino acids. Written as DNA, the CDR3 is TGTGCCAGCAGCCGAGCTGCAGGCACTGAAGCTTTCTTT. It encodes CASSRAAGTEAFF.

This clone was recorded once. The chain is built from TRBV7-9 and TRBJ2-5; D is possibly TRBD2 (6 bases). Germline V gene sequence: CDR1 SEHNR, CDR2 FQNEAQ (reference sequence). V was clipped by 5 bases and J by 0 bases, with 19 bases between them. There are 17 residues in the CDR3. The DNA for the CDR3 is TGTGCCAGCAGCCAAAGCAAGGACTACCCGTACCAAGAGACCCAGTACTTC. Translating it yields CASSQSKDYPYQETQYF.

This chain joins TRBV28 and TRBJ1-5; 9 bases align to TRBD1. This CDR3 is built from 17 residues. Germline CDR1 and CDR2: MDHEN and SYDVKM. J gave up 5 bases and V 5 bases, and 13 bases lay outside the gene matches. The chain's CDR3 is CASSPTGTGQKDQPQHF. The CDR3 DNA is TGTGCCAGCAGTCCGACAGGGACAGGGCAAAAGGATCAGCCCCAGCATTTT.

V usage is TRBV4-1 and J usage is TRBJ2-3; TRBD2 matches 7 bases. CDR3 length: 16 residues. CDR1 and CDR2 (germline): MGHRA, YSYEKL. The V and J ends lost 4 bases and 0 bases, in that order; junction bases with no gene match: 7. The CDR3 loop is CASSRGGTSSTDTQYF. For the CDR3, the DNA is TGCGCCAGCAGCCGGGGGGGGACCTCTAGCACAGATACGCAGTATTTT.